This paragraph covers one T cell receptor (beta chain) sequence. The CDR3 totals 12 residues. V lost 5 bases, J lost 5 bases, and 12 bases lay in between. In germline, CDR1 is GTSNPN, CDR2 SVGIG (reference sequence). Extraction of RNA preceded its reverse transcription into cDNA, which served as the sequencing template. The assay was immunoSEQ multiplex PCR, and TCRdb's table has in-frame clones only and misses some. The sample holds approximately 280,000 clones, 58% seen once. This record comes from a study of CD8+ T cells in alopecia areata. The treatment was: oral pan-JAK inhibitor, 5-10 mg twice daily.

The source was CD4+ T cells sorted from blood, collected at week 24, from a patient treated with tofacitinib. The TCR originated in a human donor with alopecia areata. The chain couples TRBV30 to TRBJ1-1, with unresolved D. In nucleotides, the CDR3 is TGTGCCTGGGGCCCCAGGATGACTGAAGCTTTCTTT. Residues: CAWGPRMTEAFF.